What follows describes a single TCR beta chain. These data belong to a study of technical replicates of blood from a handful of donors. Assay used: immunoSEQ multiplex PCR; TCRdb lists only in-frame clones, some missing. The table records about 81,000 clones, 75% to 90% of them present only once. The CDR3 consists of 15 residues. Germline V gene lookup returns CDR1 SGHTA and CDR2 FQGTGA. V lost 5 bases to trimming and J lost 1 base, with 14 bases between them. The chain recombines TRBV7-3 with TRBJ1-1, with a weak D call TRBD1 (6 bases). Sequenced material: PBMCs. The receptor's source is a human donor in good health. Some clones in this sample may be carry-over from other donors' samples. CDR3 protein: CASSVRQVSNTEAFF. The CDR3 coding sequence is TGTGCCAGCAGCGTCCGACAGGTTTCGAACACTGAAGCTTTCTTT. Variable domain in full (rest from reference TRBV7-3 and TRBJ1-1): GAGVSQTPSNKVTEKGKYVELRCDPISGHTALYWYRQSLGQGPEFLIYFQGTGAADDSGLPNDRFFAVRPEGSVSTLKIQRTERGDSAVYLCASSVRQVSNTEAFFGQGTRLTVV.